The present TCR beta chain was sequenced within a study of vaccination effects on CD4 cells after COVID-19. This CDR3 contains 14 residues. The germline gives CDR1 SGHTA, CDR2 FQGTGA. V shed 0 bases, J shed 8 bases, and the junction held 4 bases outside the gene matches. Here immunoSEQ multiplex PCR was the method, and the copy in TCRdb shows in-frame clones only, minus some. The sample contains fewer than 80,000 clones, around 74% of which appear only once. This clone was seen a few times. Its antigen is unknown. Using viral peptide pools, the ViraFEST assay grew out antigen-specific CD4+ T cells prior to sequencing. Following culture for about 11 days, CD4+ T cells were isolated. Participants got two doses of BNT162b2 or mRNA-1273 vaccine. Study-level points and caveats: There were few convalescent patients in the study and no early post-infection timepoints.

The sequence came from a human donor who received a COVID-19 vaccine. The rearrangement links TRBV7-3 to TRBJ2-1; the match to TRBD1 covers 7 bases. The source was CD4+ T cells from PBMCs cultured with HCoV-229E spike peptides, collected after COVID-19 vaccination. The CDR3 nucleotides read TGTGCCAGCAGCTTAACAGGGGGCATCGATGAGCAGTTCTTC. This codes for CASSLTGGIDEQFF.